This is a list of T cell receptor beta chains from one sample in a study of cytomegalovirus exposure and HLA in healthy donors. Sequencing used immunoSEQ multiplex PCR; TCRdb keeps in-frame clones, though not all of them. The data hold around 150,000 clones, with around 84% observed a single time. The specimen was PBMCs. These receptors were collected from a boy younger than 10 in good health and CMV-seronegative. CDR3s leave out the opening cysteine and the closing phenylalanine or tryptophan.

v_call,cdr3_aa
TRBV6-5,ASQQGLTEAF
TRBV9,ASSVGTGSGYGYT
TRBV9,ASSLRGAETGNTIY
TRBV19,ASSIRRQGARNEQF
TRBV28,ASSSNYGYT
TRBV5-4,ASSLEPGKVNIQY
TRBV9,ASSVAAGRLTYGYT
TRBV4-2,ASSQGVIGGVYEQY
TRBV5-8,ASSLNSGREETQY
TRBV6-6,ASVRTGVEKLF
TRBV9,ASSVEGDTEAF
TRBV10-3,AITKRTGKNTEAF
TRBV6-8,ARRSPGVGGGEDEQF
TRBV28,ASTPTRGLYTEAF
TRBV6-1,ASSGLAKPSGANVLT
TRBV6-4,ATNHTRTSGMKTDTQY
TRBV13,ASSVGGTQY
TRBV7-3,ASSEQSRTEAF
TRBV5-4,ASSLDPGGIGETQY
TRBV18,ASSPQGPEQY
TRBV5-1,ASSFEGGLSAAF
TRBV5-1,ASSSDTGEVSYEQY
TRBV5-4,ASRPGTSGDTGELF
TRBV18,ASSPLGGRIMNTEAF
TRBV6-5,ASRRQGNSPLH
TRBV2,ASSGRDRAGNTIY
TRBV5-1,ASSSDSGAYNEQF
TRBV5-6,ASSLGVSGSSYEQY
TRBV11-2,ASSFRIMDNEKLF
TRBV5-1,ASSFLQGRDTEAF
TRBV4-3,ASSQTEWENEKLF
TRBV4-2,ASSQQGTSGSDEQF
TRBV2,ASCEGAPGFTEAF
TRBV25-1,ASSAQGTSNYEQY
TRBV7-9,ASSPTGAGTEAF
TRBV6-5,ASSYGQGEAEAF
TRBV4-3,ASSREVRGTEAF
TRBV27,ASSPLTGDYEQY
TRBV7-2,ASSLGASSRGEQF
TRBV5-1,ASSLGGDKSNQPQH
TRBV19,ASSTPAVAGGYTEAF
TRBV5-1,ASSLVTSGSGTDTQY
TRBV11-3,ASSLDRGNEQF
TRBV6-1,ASSELAGGYNEQF
TRBV18,ASSPGTGAYEQY
TRBV21-1,ASSNPDSDTEAF
TRBV7-3,ASSSGGRGTYNEQF
TRBV21-1,ASSNHEGQGETYSNQPQH
TRBV29-1,SVVLGRSTDTQY
TRBV19,ASTTGANYGYT
TRBV7-3,ASSSGDVAGDPPDTQY
TRBV27,ASSLSFRVGSNQPQH
TRBV5-5,ASGRSGTVTTEAF
TRBV7-2,ASSLILSSNQPQH
TRBV2,ASSSDPRYTEAF
TRBV12-5,ASGFPGEDQPQH
TRBV7-8,ASSFQGGEKLF
TRBV2,AGEGNRLIAGRGKPGANVLT
TRBV9,ASSADRGRSDTQY
TRBV25-1,ASSEYKGGTGELF